These 2 T cell receptor beta chains originate from one sample sequenced in a study of CD8 T cells in ankylosing spondylitis. MiXCR, applied by TCRdb to the 5' RACE reads, yields one record per CDR3 protein. The data show approximately 220,000 distinct CDR3 sequences, roughly 24% seen once. The sequencing input was blood, either unsorted or a sorted T cell fraction (not recorded which). These receptors came from a male donor with ankylosing spondylitis or in good health (not recorded which).

In its sample, this clonotype was seen a few times. The V call is TRBV20-1, the J call TRBJ1-1, with D perhaps TRBD1 (6 bases). The V gene lost 0 bases and the J gene lost 8 bases, with 13 bases spanning the gap. Per the germline V gene, CDR1 is DFQATT and CDR2 is SNEGSKA (reference sequence). This CDR3 is 13 amino acids long. The CDR3 sequence is CSAREGASLEAFF. In DNA, the CDR3 is TGCAGTGCTAGAGAGGGGGCCTCCTTAGAAGCTTTCTTT.

In its sample, this clonotype was seen a few times. This may be a read error: a much more frequent sequence differs by one nucleotide. V is TRBV5-4 and J is TRBJ2-7; a possible D gene is TRBD2 (5 bases). The germline CDR1 and CDR2 sequences are SGHNT and YYREEE (reference sequence). This CDR3 has 15 residues. Trimming removed 2 bases from V and 5 bases from J, with 17 bases in between. The CDR3 DNA follows: TGTGCCAGCAGCTTCGGGCCCCTGGGGAGCCACGAGCAGTACTTC. It is translated as CASSFGPLGSHEQYF.